The T cell receptor (beta chain) under discussion was sequenced for a study of blood T cell repertoires in COVID-19. CDR1 SGDLS and CDR2 YYNGEE come from the germline V gene. The CDR3 contains 16 residues. V was clipped by 0 bases and J by 1 base; unmatched bases: 4. As originally analysed: Scientists estimated how many nucleated cells there were by amplifying reference gene primers. Assay used: immunoSEQ multiplex PCR; TCRdb lists only in-frame clones, some missing. That table gives V, J and clone size, and the DNA gave D and trimming. This sample has under 95,000 clones, with approximately 88% found just once.

This chain uses TRBV9 with TRBJ2-5; TRBD2 matches at 9 bases. The origin of this receptor is a man in his 60s with acute or convalescent COVID-19. The sample comprised peripheral blood. Written as DNA, the CDR3 is TGTGCCAGCAGCGTAGGAGCGGGGGGCCCCCAAGAGACCCAGTACTTC. It translates to CASSVGAGGPQETQYF.